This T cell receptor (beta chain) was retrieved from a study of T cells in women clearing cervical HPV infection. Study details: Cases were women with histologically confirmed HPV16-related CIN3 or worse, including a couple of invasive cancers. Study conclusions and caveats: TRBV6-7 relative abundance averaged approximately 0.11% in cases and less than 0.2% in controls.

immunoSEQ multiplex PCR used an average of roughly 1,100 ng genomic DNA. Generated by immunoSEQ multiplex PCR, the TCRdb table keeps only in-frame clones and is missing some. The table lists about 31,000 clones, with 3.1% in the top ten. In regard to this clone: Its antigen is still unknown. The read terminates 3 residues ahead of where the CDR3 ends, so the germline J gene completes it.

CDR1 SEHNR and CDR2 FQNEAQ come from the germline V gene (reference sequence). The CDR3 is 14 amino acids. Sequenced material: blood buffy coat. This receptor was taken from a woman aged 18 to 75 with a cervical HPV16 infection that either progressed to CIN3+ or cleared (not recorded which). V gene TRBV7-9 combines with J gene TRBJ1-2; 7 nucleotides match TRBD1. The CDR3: CASSLQGGSYDYTF. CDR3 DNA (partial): TGTGCCAGCAGCTTACAGGGGGGTTCCTACGAC. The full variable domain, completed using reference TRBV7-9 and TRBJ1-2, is DTGVSQNPRHKITKRGQNVTFRCDPISEHNRLYWYRQTLGQGPEFLTYFQNEAQLEKSRLLSDRFSAERPKGSFSTLEIQRTEQGDSAMYLCASSLQGGSYDYTFGSGTRLTVV.